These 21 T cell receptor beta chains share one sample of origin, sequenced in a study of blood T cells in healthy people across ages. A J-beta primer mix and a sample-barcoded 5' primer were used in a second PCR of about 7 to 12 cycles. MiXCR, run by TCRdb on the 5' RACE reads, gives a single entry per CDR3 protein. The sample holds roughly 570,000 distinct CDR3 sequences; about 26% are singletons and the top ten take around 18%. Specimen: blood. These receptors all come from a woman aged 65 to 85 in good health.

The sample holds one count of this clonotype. Here the CDR3 reads CASSGRLAGATDTQYF. CDR3 nucleotides: TGTGCCAGCAGCGGACGACTAGCGGGGGCCACAGATACGCAGTATTTT. The chain couples TRBV7-6 to TRBJ2-3, with 12 nucleotides matching TRBD2. The germline gives CDR1 SGHVS, CDR2 FNYEAQ. V dropped 5 bases and J dropped 2; count of bases not matched to a gene: 5. The CDR3 runs 16 residues.

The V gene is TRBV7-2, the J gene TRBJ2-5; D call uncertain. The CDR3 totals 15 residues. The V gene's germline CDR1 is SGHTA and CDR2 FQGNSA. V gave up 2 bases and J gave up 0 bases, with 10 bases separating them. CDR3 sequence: CASSLSVQNQETQYF. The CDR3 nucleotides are TGTGCCAGCAGCTTATCGGTCCAGAACCAAGAGACCCAGTACTTC.

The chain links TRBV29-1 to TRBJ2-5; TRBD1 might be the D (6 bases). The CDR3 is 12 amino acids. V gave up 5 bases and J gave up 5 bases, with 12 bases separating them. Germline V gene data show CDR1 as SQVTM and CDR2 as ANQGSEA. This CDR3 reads CSVLQGGETQYF. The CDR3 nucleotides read TGCAGCGTTCTACAGGGTGGGGAGACCCAGTACTTC.

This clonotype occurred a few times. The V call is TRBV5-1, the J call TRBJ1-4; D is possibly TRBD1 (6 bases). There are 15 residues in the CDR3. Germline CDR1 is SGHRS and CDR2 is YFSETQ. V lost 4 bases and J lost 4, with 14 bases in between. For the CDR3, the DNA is TGCGCCAGCAGCCCGCAACAGGGCAATAATGAAAAACTGTTTTTT. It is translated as CASSPQQGNNEKLFF. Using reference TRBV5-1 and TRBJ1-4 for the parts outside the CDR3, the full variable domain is KAGVTQTPRYLIKTRGQQVTLSCSPISGHRSVSWYQQTPGQGLQFLFEYFSETQRNKGNFPGRFSGRQFSNSRSEMNVSTLELGDSALYLCASSPQQGNNEKLFFGSGTQLSVL.

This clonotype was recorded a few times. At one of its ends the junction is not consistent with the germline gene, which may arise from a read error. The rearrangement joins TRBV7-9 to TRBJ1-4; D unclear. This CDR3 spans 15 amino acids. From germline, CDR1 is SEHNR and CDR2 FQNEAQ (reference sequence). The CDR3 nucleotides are TGTGCCAGCAGTTACGGGCCTACAACTAATGGAAAACTGTTTTTT. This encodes CASSYGPTTNGKLFF.

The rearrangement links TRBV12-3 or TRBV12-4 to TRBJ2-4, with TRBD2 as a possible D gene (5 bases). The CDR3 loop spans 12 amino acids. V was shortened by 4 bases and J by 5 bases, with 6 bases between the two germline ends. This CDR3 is CASSWTENIQYF. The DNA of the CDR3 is TGTGCCAGCAGTTGGACTGAAAACATTCAGTACTTC.

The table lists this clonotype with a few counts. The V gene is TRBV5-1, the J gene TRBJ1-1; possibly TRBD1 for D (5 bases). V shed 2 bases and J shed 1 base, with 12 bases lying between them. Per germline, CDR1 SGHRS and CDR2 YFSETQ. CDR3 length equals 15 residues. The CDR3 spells CASSLFSQGNTEAFF. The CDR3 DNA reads TGCGCCAGCAGCTTATTTAGCCAGGGGAACACTGAAGCTTTCTTT.

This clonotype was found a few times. CDR3 sequence (DNA): TGTGCCAGCAGACCGGGACTAGCGGGTTTCAATGAGCAGTTCTTC. This gives the protein CASRPGLAGFNEQFF. The J gene is TRBJ2-1, the V gene TRBV12-3 or TRBV12-4; 12 nucleotides agree with TRBD2. Trimming at V came to 6 bases and at J to 6 bases, leaving 6 bases not matched to a gene. CDR3 length: 15 amino acids.

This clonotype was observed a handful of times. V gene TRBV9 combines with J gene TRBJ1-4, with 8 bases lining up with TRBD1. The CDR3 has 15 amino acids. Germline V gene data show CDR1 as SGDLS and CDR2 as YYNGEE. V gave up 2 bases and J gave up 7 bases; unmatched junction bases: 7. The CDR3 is CASSVQTGVGEKLFF. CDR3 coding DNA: TGTGCCAGCAGCGTCCAGACAGGGGTGGGTGAAAAACTGTTTTTT.

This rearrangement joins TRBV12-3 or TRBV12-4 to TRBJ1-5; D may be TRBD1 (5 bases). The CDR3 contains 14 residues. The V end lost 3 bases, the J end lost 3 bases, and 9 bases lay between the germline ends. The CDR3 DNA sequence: TGTGCCAGCAGTTTTAGACAGTCCAATCAGCCCCAGCATTTT. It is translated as CASSFRQSNQPQHF.

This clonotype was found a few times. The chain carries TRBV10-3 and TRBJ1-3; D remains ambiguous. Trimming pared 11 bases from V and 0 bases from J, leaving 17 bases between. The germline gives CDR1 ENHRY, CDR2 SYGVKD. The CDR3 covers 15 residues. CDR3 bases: TGTGCCGTAATGACGGCGTTACACTCTGGAAACACCATATATTTT. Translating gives CAVMTALHSGNTIYF.

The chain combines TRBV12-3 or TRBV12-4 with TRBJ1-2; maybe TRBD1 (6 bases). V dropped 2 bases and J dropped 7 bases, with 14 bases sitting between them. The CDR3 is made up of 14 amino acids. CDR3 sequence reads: CASSLSGRGGGYTF. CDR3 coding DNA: TGTGCCAGCAGTTTAAGCGGCAGGGGAGGTGGCTACACCTTC.

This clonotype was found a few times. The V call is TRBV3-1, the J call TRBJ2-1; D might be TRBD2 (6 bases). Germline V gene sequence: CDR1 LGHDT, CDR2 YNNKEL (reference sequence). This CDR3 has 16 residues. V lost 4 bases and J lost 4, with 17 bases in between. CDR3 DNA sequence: TGTGCCAGCAGCCTGAGTGGTGGGGGGAGGTACAATGAGCAGTTCTTC. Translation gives CASSLSGGGRYNEQFF.

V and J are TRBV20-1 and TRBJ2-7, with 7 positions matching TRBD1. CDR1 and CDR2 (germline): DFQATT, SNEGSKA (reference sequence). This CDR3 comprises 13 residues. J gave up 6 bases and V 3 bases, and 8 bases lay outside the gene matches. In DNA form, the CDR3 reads TGCAGTGCTAGGGAAAACAGGGGTGGCGAGCAGTACTTC. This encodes CSARENRGGEQYF.

CDR3 DNA sequence: TGTGCCAGCAGTAACCGGGACAGGGGGTTAGTACAACATGAGCAGTTCTTC. This gives the protein CASSNRDRGLVQHEQFF. This chain connects TRBV12-3 or TRBV12-4 to TRBJ2-5, with TRBD1 identical over 11 bases. The J call may be faulty, since TRBJ2-1 better matches the DNA end. The CDR3 extends over 17 amino acids.

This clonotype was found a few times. This chain's CDR3 is CASSELSGNTGELFF. Here the CDR3 DNA reads TGTGCCAGCAGTGAGCTTAGCGGGAACACCGGGGAGCTGTTTTTT. This chain links TRBV6-1 with TRBJ2-2; TRBD2 is a possible D gene (6 bases). Looked up from germline, CDR1 is MNHNS and CDR2 is SASEGT. The CDR3 covers 15 residues. Deletions cut 3 bases from V and 1 base from J, with 9 bases between.

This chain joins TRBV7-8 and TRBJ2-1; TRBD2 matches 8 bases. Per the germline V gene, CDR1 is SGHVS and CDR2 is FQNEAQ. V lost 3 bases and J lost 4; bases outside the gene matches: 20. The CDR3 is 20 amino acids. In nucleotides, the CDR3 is TGTGCCAGCAGCTTTATGGGGGGAGCAGCCCAGCGGGGGCTGTACAATGAGCAGTTCTTC. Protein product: CASSFMGGAAQRGLYNEQFF. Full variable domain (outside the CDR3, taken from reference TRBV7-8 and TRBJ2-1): GAGVSQSPRYKVAKRGQDVALRCDPISGHVSLFWYQQALGQGPEFLTYFQNEAQLDKSGLPSDRFFAERPEGSVSTLKIQRTQQEDSAVYLCASSFMGGAAQRGLYNEQFFGPGTRLTVL.

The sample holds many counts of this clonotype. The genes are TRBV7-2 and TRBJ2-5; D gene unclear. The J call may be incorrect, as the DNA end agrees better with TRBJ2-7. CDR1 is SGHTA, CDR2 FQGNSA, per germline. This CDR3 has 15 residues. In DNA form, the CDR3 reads TGTGCCAGCAGCAGAGGACGAGATCGCACCTACGAGCAGTACTTC. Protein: CASSRGRDRTYEQYF.

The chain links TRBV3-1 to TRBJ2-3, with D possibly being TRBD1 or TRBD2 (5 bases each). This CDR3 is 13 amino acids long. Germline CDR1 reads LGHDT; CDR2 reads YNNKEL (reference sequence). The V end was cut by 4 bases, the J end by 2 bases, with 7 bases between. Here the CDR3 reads CASSPGPTDTQYF. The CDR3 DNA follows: TGTGCCAGCAGCCCGGGACCCACAGATACGCAGTATTTT.

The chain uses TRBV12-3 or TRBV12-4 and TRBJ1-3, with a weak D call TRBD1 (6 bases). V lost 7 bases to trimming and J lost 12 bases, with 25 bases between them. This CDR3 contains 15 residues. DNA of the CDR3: TGTGCCAGCACCCCTCTAGGGGGGGTCGGGGACATCATATATTTT. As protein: CASTPLGGVGDIIYF.

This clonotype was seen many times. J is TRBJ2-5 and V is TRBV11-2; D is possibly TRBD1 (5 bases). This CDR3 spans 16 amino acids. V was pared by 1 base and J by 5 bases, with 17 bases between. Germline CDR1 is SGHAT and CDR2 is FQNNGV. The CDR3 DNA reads TGTGCCAGCAGCTTAGGGCTGGGGCCCTTTTCGGAGACCCAGTACTTC. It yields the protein CASSLGLGPFSETQYF. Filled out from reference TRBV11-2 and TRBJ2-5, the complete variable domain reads EAGVAQSPRYKIIEKRQSVAFWCNPISGHATLYWYQQILGQGPKLLIQFQNNGVVDDSQLPKDRFSAERLKGVDSTLKIQPAKLEDSAVYLCASSLGLGPFSETQYFGPGTRLLVL.